The clone carrying this T cell receptor beta chain was counted between two and nine times. What it binds is unknown. This specimen comes from a study of CD8 T cells in ankylosing spondylitis. Findings of the study overall: For ankylosing spondylitis blood, a TCR beta motif of seven to nine highly homologous variants appeared characteristic.

The CDR3 has 11 residues. Trimming left V 2 bases short and J 8 bases short, with 6 bases between. In germline, CDR1 is MNHNY, CDR2 SVGAGI (reference sequence). TCRdb independently ran MiXCR on the 5' RACE reads; one entry per CDR3 protein. This table holds approximately 110,000 distinct CDR3 sequences, less than 25% found once. Sequencing used synovial fluid, either unsorted or a sorted T cell fraction (not recorded which). The sequence derives from a male donor with ankylosing spondylitis. The chain uses TRBV6-6 and TRBJ1-2; D unclear. The CDR3 DNA sequence: TGTGCCAGCAGTTACGGTCCCGGCTACACCTTC. Protein sequence: CASSYGPGYTF.